Listed below are T cell receptor beta chains from one sample, sequenced in a study of human T cells and chemical hapten exposure. TCRdb reprocessed the RACE reads with MiXCR, giving one entry per CDR3 protein. This sample has about 84,000 distinct CDR3 sequences, with 10% to 13% found just once. The material sequenced was whole blood, taken in connection with sensitization to the hapten diphenylcyclopropenone (DPC). The receptors shown here come from a woman in her forties or fifties with alopecia areata. Some clones in this sample may be carry-over from other donors' samples. CDR3s include the opening cysteine and the closing phenylalanine or tryptophan. Each record gives: D gene, V gene, J gene, clone size, CDR3 protein, CDR3 DNA. The D gene is left open where the match is weak. Clone size is not always given. Where it is, it says once, few, many or a class for expanded clones.

TRBD1	TRBV3-1	TRBJ1-5	.	CASSQGRGHQPQHF	TGTGCCAGCAGCCAAGGCAGGGGGCATCAGCCCCAGCATTTT
.	TRBV2	TRBJ1-2	many	CASTDQGRYGYTF	TGTGCCAGCACCGACCAGGGTCGATATGGCTACACCTTC
.	TRBV29-1	TRBJ2-7	many	CSVAKIKSRGTYEQYF	TGCAGCGTCGCGAAGATTAAGTCCAGGGGCACCTACGAGCAGTACTTC
.	TRBV20-1	TRBJ1-3	many	CSARDQERFPGNTIYF	TGCAGTGCTAGAGATCAGGAAAGATTCCCTGGAAACACCATATATTTT
.	TRBV6-1	TRBJ1-2	.	CASTGEGGYGYTF	TGTGCCAGCACCGGAGAAGGAGGCTATGGCTACACCTTC
.	TRBV11-2	TRBJ2-7	many	CASSLAEHEQYF	TGTGCCAGCAGCTTAGCAGAGCACGAGCAGTACTTC
.	TRBV29-1	TRBJ2-4	few	CSVEGRGARNIQYF	TGCAGCGTTGAAGGACGGGGAGCCAGAAACATTCAGTACTTC
.	TRBV20-1	TRBJ2-7	.	CSAGQGRNEQYF	TGCAGTGCTGGCCAGGGCAGGAACGAGCAGTACTTC
TRBD2	TRBV7-2	TRBJ2-7	.	CASSPGGTSAPYEQYF	TGTGCCAGCAGCCCAGGAGGGACTAGTGCCCCCTACGAGCAGTACTTC
TRBD2	TRBV5-4	TRBJ2-4	few	CASSPGGSSADIQYF	TGTGCCAGCAGCCCGGGGGGGTCTTCTGCGGACATTCAGTACTTC
TRBD1	TRBV12-3/TRBV12-4	TRBJ2-3	many	CASSSQGALTDTQYF	TGTGCCAGCAGCTCACAGGGGGCGTTGACAGATACGCAGTATTTT
TRBD1	TRBV6-5	TRBJ2-2	.	CASSLTGAMNTGELFF	TGTGCCAGCAGTTTGACAGGGGCAATGAACACCGGGGAGCTGTTTTTT
.	TRBV7-3	TRBJ2-5	many	CASSFGAGQTQYF	TGTGCCAGCAGCTTCGGGGCAGGCCAGACCCAGTACTTC
.	TRBV5-6	TRBJ2-2	many	CASSLGRRPTGELFF	TGTGCCAGCAGCTTGGGCAGGAGACCGACCGGGGAGCTGTTTTTT
.	TRBV7-2	TRBJ2-6	few	CASSPQVGGANVLTF	TGTGCCAGCAGCCCCCAGGTGGGAGGGGCCAACGTCCTGACTTTC
.	TRBV11-3	TRBJ2-1	few	CASSSDRWGGGTRYNEQFF	TGTGCCAGCAGCTCAGATCGATGGGGCGGCGGGACGCGCTACAATGAGCAGTTCTTC
TRBD2	TRBV5-1	TRBJ2-2	many	CASSLPSLAGNTGELFF	TGCGCCAGCAGCTTGCCGAGCCTAGCGGGCAACACCGGGGAGCTGTTTTTT
.	TRBV2	TRBJ1-1	medium-sized	CASILGPLNTEAFF	TGTGCCAGCATACTGGGACCGCTGAACACTGAAGCTTTCTTT
.	TRBV2	TRBJ2-3	few	CASTLRGRTEDTQYF	TGTGCCAGCACACTACGGGGGAGGACCGAGGATACGCAGTATTTT
.	TRBV2	TRBJ1-1	few	CASSDVGTEAFF	TGTGCCAGCAGTGATGTGGGCACTGAAGCTTTCTTT
TRBD2	TRBV6-4	TRBJ2-3	.	CASSDTLAGGRDTQYF	TGTGCCAGCAGTGACACACTAGCGGGAGGGAGAGATACGCAGTATTTT
.	TRBV11-1	TRBJ2-7	many	CASSQRPGGYEQYF	TGTGCCAGCAGCCAACGTCCTGGGGGGTACGAGCAGTACTTC
.	TRBV6-2/TRBV6-3	TRBJ2-2	few	CASSYRLQGAGELFF	TGTGCCAGCAGTTACCGGCTACAAGGGGCCGGGGAGCTGTTTTTT
TRBD1	TRBV5-1	TRBJ1-2	few	CASTPQGGAGVGYTF	TGCGCCAGCACCCCCCAGGGGGGCGCTGGCGTTGGCTACACCTTC
.	TRBV5-1	TRBJ1-5	many	CASSPDGNQPQHF	TGCGCCAGCAGCCCGGACGGTAATCAGCCCCAGCATTTT
.	TRBV19	TRBJ2-2	many	CASSVLSAGAPTGELFF	TGTGCCAGTAGTGTCCTCTCGGCAGGGGCACCCACCGGGGAGCTGTTTTTT
TRBD1	TRBV6-2/TRBV6-3	TRBJ2-3	many	CASSRTGMRTDTQYF	TGTGCCAGCAGCCGGACAGGGATGCGCACAGATACGCAGTATTTT
TRBD1	TRBV19	TRBJ1-2	.	CASSAYRDRGLDGYTF	TGTGCCAGTAGTGCCTACCGGGACAGGGGGTTGGATGGCTACACCTTC